The 26 T cell receptor beta chains presented below share a single source sample, sequenced in a study of T cell repertoires in cytomegalovirus infection. MiXCR, applied by TCRdb to the reads, yields one record per CDR3 protein. This table has a few hundred thousand distinct CDR3 sequences, 12% to 15% appearing once. The sample comprised PBMCs. The receptors derive from a human donor in good health (CMV status not recorded). Some clones in this sample may be carry-over from other donors' samples.

This clonotype was observed a handful of times. The rearrangement joins TRBV7-9 to TRBJ2-1; 8 bases are shared with TRBD1. This CDR3 is 16 amino acids long. Trimming removed 0 bases from V and 3 bases from J; junction bases left unmatched: 4. Germline CDR1 SEHNR, CDR2 FQNEAQ (reference sequence). CDR3 in amino acids: CASSLAGTGSYNEQFF. DNA for the CDR3: TGTGCCAGCAGCTTAGCCGGGACAGGTAGCTACAATGAGCAGTTCTTC.

The chain combines TRBV19 with TRBJ1-3; tentatively, D is TRBD1 (5 bases). The germline V gene has CDR1 LNHDA and CDR2 SQIVND (reference sequence). CDR3 length: 14 residues. The V end was cut by 3 bases, the J end by 4 bases, with 10 bases between. The CDR3, as DNA: TGTGCCAGTAGTATTGGGGGGTCCGGAAACACCATATATTTT. Translated: CASSIGGSGNTIYF.

This clonotype has only a few counts. The chain links TRBV5-1 to TRBJ2-7; 7 bases match TRBD2. V shed 5 bases and J 7 bases; nucleotides not matched to a gene: 6. Germline values: CDR1 SGHRS, CDR2 YFSETQ. The CDR3 length is 12 residues. CDR3 in DNA: TGCGCCAGCAGGTCTTCTAGCGGAGAGCAGTACTTC. Its translation: CASRSSSGEQYF.

V gene TRBV6-5 combines with J gene TRBJ1-1, with TRBD1 as a possible D gene (5 bases). Germline lookup yields CDR1 MNHEY and CDR2 SVGAGI. V was cut by 0 bases and J by 7 bases, with 15 bases left in between. This CDR3 contains 15 residues. In nucleotides, the CDR3 is TGTGCCAGCAGTTACTCGGGGACCAAAGTCAGTGAAGCTTTCTTT. Amino acids: CASSYSGTKVSEAFF.

The chain couples TRBV10-3 to TRBJ2-7, with 7 bases that match TRBD1. J lost 0 bases, V lost 7 bases, and 12 bases had no gene match. From germline, CDR1 is ENHRY and CDR2 SYGVKD. This CDR3 spans 16 amino acids. The CDR3 region is CAIKTVAGGTSYEQYF. The CDR3 coding sequence is TGTGCCATCAAAACAGTCGCAGGGGGAACCTCCTACGAGCAGTACTTC.

In this sample, this clonotype turned up many times. CDR3 DNA sequence: TGCGCCAGCAGCCAAGATCGGCAGGCGGTATCGGGGGCCAACGTCCTGACTTTC. Amino acids: CASSQDRQAVSGANVLTF. The chain recombines TRBV4-3 with TRBJ2-6; D is undetermined. The CDR3 covers 18 residues. V was pared by 0 bases and J by 4 bases, with 16 bases between. From germline, CDR1 is LGHNA and CDR2 YSLEER.

This chain uses TRBV5-4 with TRBJ2-5, with TRBD2 matching 11 bases. The CDR3 contains 15 residues. Germline V gene data show CDR1 as SGHNT and CDR2 as YYREEE (reference sequence). Unmatched junction bases numbered 2, after V lost 0 bases and J lost 4 bases. In nucleotides, the CDR3 is TGTGCCAGCAGCTTGGTGACTAGCGGGACAGAGACCCAGTACTTC. Residues: CASSLVTSGTETQYF.

This clonotype was detected ten times or more. J is TRBJ1-5 and V is TRBV4-1; 10 bases are shared with TRBD1. The CDR3 is made up of 16 amino acids. CDR1 and CDR2 (germline): MGHRA, YSYEKL. Trimming at V came to 0 bases and at J to 6 bases, leaving 5 bases not matched to a gene. CDR3 coding DNA: TGCGCCAGCAGCCAAGAGGTGACAGGGGGCAGTCAGCCCCAGCATTTT. Amino acids: CASSQEVTGGSQPQHF.

The chain employs TRBV6-2 or TRBV6-3 and TRBJ1-1; D might be TRBD1 (6 bases). V lost 8 bases and J 3 bases, leaving 19 bases between the germline ends. Germline V gene sequence: CDR1 MNHEY, CDR2 SVGEGT. The CDR3 covers 15 residues. The CDR3 sequence is CASGQEPGQYTEAFF. The CDR3 coding sequence is TGTGCCAGCGGCCAGGAACCCGGACAGTACACTGAAGCTTTCTTT.

This clonotype has a count of ten or more. The CDR3 sequence: CSVEVPKGEAYGYTF. The CDR3 region has the DNA TGCAGCGTTGAAGTCCCAAAAGGGGAGGCGTATGGCTACACCTTC. The chain has TRBV29-1 and TRBJ1-2; maybe TRBD1 (5 bases). Germline lookup yields CDR1 SQVTM and CDR2 ANQGSEA. There are 15 residues in the CDR3. Trimming left V 1 base short and J 5 bases short, with 17 bases between.

There are a few counts of this clonotype. The chain has TRBV6-5 and TRBJ2-7; D gene ambiguous. The V and J ends lost 0 bases and 0 bases respectively, with 9 bases between them. This CDR3 has 15 amino acids. Per germline, CDR1 MNHEY and CDR2 SVGAGI. The CDR3 loop is CASSYSGERSYEQYF. The CDR3, as DNA: TGTGCCAGCAGTTACTCGGGCGAACGCTCCTACGAGCAGTACTTC.

The V gene is TRBV9, the J gene TRBJ1-4, with D perhaps TRBD1 (6 bases). The CDR3 contains 15 residues. The V end lost 4 bases, the J end lost 7 bases, and 17 bases lay between the germline ends. Germline V lookup: CDR1 SGDLS, CDR2 YYNGEE. CDR3 nucleotide sequence: TGTGCCAGCAGCCCAGACCCAGGGGTCGTTGAAAAACTGTTTTTT. Translated: CASSPDPGVVEKLFF.

V gene TRBV5-5 combines with J gene TRBJ2-7; TRBD2 matches 14 bases. Germline values: CDR1 SGHKS, CDR2 YYEKEE (reference sequence). The CDR3 contains 17 residues. Germline trimming cut 4 bases from V and 2 bases from J; bases unmatched to any gene: 8. This CDR3 is CASSPGTSGGPAYEQYF. The CDR3 nucleotides are TGTGCCAGCAGCCCCGGGACTAGCGGGGGACCAGCCTACGAGCAGTACTTC.

V usage is TRBV5-6 and J usage is TRBJ2-1, with 9 bases fitting TRBD2. Germline V CDR1 and CDR2: SGHDT, YYEEEE. After removal of 1 base from V and 6 bases from J, the junction contained 2 bases not matched to a gene. This CDR3 is built from 14 residues. The CDR3 protein is CASSLPSGVNEQFF. CDR3 sequence (DNA): TGTGCCAGCAGCTTGCCTAGCGGGGTCAATGAGCAGTTCTTC.

This clonotype has a count of ten or more. J is TRBJ1-5 and V is TRBV7-2; 8 bases align to TRBD1. Trimming took 7 bases from V and 3 from J; bases not matched to a gene: 5. The CDR3 consists of 14 residues. The germline CDR1 and CDR2 sequences are SGHTA and FQGNSA. This chain's CDR3 is CASNQGALNQPQHF. The DNA for the CDR3 is TGTGCCAGCAACCAGGGGGCCCTCAATCAGCCCCAGCATTTT.

J is TRBJ1-5 and V is TRBV2, with 7 bases identical to TRBD1. The V gene end was trimmed by 4 bases and the J gene end by 0 bases; junction bases not matched to a gene: 6. Germline CDR1 is SNHLY and CDR2 is FYNNEI. This CDR3 comprises 16 residues. The CDR3 region has the DNA TGTGCCAGCAGTGCCAGACAGGGATATAGCAATCAGCCCCAGCATTTT. Amino acids: CASSARQGYSNQPQHF.

On this clonotype: At one end the junction does not follow the germline gene, possibly because of a read error. The chain employs TRBV12-3 or TRBV12-4 and TRBJ1-3; D gene ambiguous. The CDR3 extends over 13 amino acids. In DNA, the CDR3 is TGTGCCAGCAGTTTATACTCTGGAGACACCATATATTTT. Amino acid sequence: CASSLYSGDTIYF.

This clonotype was detected only a few times. The genes are TRBV10-3 and TRBJ1-2; the D gene is possibly TRBD1 (5 bases). Germline V gene sequence: CDR1 ENHRY, CDR2 SYGVKD. V was shortened by 0 bases and J by 8 bases, with 13 bases between the two germline ends. The CDR3 length is 14 residues. The CDR3 nucleotides are TGTGCCATCAGTGAGTCGGAGAGGGGAAGCGGCTACACCTTC. As protein: CAISESERGSGYTF.

This clonotype was picked up many times. This chain uses TRBV7-2 with TRBJ1-3; no clear D gene. Germline values: CDR1 SGHTA, CDR2 FQGNSA. The CDR3 is 15 amino acids. The V and J ends lost 2 bases and 0 bases respectively, with 8 bases between them. The CDR3 DNA reads TGTGCCAGCAGCTTAAGTCAGAGCTCTGGAAACACCATATATTTT. Translation gives CASSLSQSSGNTIYF.

This clonotype was recorded many times. The chain couples TRBV12-3 or TRBV12-4 to TRBJ2-3; 7 nucleotides align to TRBD1. Unmatched junction bases numbered 10, after V lost 6 bases and J lost 4 bases. CDR3 length: 15 amino acids. The DNA for the CDR3 is TGTGCCAGCAGCCCCGGACAGGACGGGTCAGATACGCAGTATTTT. Translation: CASSPGQDGSDTQYF.

The rearrangement uses TRBV7-2 and TRBJ1-3; D not resolved. V dropped 7 bases and J dropped 0 bases, with 10 bases sitting between them. CDR1 and CDR2 from the germline V gene are SGHTA and FQGNSA. The CDR3 is 14 residues long. The CDR3: CASTLGSSGNTIYF. In DNA, the CDR3 is TGTGCCAGCACCCTTGGGAGCTCTGGAAACACCATATATTTT.

This clonotype was seen repeatedly, ten times or more. The chain employs TRBV7-8 and TRBJ2-1, with 8 bases lining up with TRBD2. Germline values: CDR1 SGHVS, CDR2 FQNEAQ. The CDR3 spans 16 residues. Trimming cost V 5 bases and J 1 base; bases outside gene matches: 7. The CDR3 bases are TGTGCCAGCAGCCCAAGCGGGAGCGAATCCTACAATGAGCAGTTCTTC. This encodes CASSPSGSESYNEQFF.

The chain has TRBV2 and TRBJ2-1, with 10 nucleotides matching TRBD2. Germline values: CDR1 SNHLY, CDR2 FYNNEI. Losses at the gene ends were 6 bases for V and 6 bases for J; bases not matched to a gene: 11. The CDR3 runs 16 residues. The CDR3: CASSRNLAGVSNEQFF. The CDR3 DNA reads TGTGCCAGCAGCCGGAACCTAGCGGGAGTATCCAATGAGCAGTTCTTC.

The V and J genes are TRBV4-2 and TRBJ2-1; 7 bases align to TRBD2. Germline CDR1 is LGHNA and CDR2 is YNFKEQ. The CDR3 consists of 14 residues. V dropped 7 bases and J dropped 3; count of bases not matched to a gene: 6. The CDR3 spells CASTPSGFYNEQFF. The DNA for the CDR3 is TGTGCCAGCACTCCTAGCGGTTTCTACAATGAGCAGTTCTTC.

This clonotype was seen many times. The V call is TRBV7-9, the J call TRBJ2-1, with D perhaps matching TRBD1 (6 bases). Trimming shortened V by 5 bases and J by 0 bases, and 14 bases separated the two germline ends. Looked up from germline, CDR1 is SEHNR and CDR2 is FQNEAQ (reference sequence). The CDR3 runs 16 residues. In nucleotides, the CDR3 is TGTGCCAGCAGCGGCCCGGACAGATTCTCCTACAATGAGCAGTTCTTC. Its protein product is CASSGPDRFSYNEQFF.

This clonotype was recorded many times. This chain links TRBV15 with TRBJ2-3; maybe TRBD1 (5 bases). Germline V gene lookup returns CDR1 LNHNV and CDR2 YYDKDF (reference sequence). CDR3 size: 14 residues. V was trimmed by 0 bases and J by 4 bases, leaving 8 bases between them. In nucleotides, the CDR3 is TGTGCCACCAGCAGAGAAGGGGAATCAGATACGCAGTATTTT. This encodes CATSREGESDTQYF.